This is a list of T cell receptor beta chains from one sample in a study of shared clonotypes between healthy human individuals. Measured with immunoSEQ multiplex PCR; TCRdb has only the in-frame clones, and not every one. The data hold 650,000 to 800,000 clones, with roughly 94% observed a single time. Sequencing was performed on naive CD8+ T cells sorted from blood. The receptors derive from a man aged 25 to 40 in good health. The CDR3 runs from the conserved cysteine through the conserved F or W. Fields, in order: V gene, D gene, clone size, J gene, CDR3 DNA, CDR3 protein. D genes are given only for firm matches. For some rows the clone size is stated as once, few or many, or as a class when expanded; others skip it.

V gene: TRBV7-9
D gene: TRBD2
clone size: .
J gene: TRBJ2-3
CDR3 DNA: TGTGCCAGCAGCGCTGCGGGACTAGCGGGAGCCACAGATACGCAGTATTTT
CDR3 protein: CASSAAGLAGATDTQYF

V gene: TRBV27
D gene: .
clone size: .
J gene: TRBJ2-7
CDR3 DNA: TGTGCCAGTGGGGCGTCGAGCTCCTACGAGCAGTACTTC
CDR3 protein: CASGASSSYEQYF

V gene: TRBV7-9
D gene: .
clone size: .
J gene: TRBJ2-3
CDR3 DNA: TGTGCCAGCAGCTTTCGACAGGAGGTACCTTCTAGCACAGATACGCAGTATTTT
CDR3 protein: CASSFRQEVPSSTDTQYF

V gene: TRBV7-9
D gene: TRBD1
clone size: .
J gene: TRBJ2-7
CDR3 DNA: TGTGCCAGCAGCCCGACAGGGGTTCAGGACGAGCAGTACTTC
CDR3 protein: CASSPTGVQDEQYF

V gene: TRBV2
D gene: TRBD1
clone size: .
J gene: TRBJ2-1
CDR3 DNA: TGTGCCACTCCGCCCGGGACAGGGTACAATGAGCAGTTCTTC
CDR3 protein: CATPPGTGYNEQFF

V gene: TRBV15
D gene: TRBD1
clone size: .
J gene: TRBJ2-7
CDR3 DNA: TGTGCCACCAGCACCCAGGGGCCCAGGGGGATTTCCTACGAGCAGTACTTC
CDR3 protein: CATSTQGPRGISYEQYF

V gene: TRBV27
D gene: .
clone size: .
J gene: TRBJ2-7
CDR3 DNA: TGTGCCAGCAGGGGGACCGTTTGGTACGAGCAGTACTTC
CDR3 protein: CASRGTVWYEQYF

V gene: TRBV2
D gene: .
clone size: .
J gene: TRBJ1-1
CDR3 DNA: TGTGCCAGCATTAGTAGGACTGAAGCTTTCTTT
CDR3 protein: CASISRTEAFF

V gene: TRBV14
D gene: .
clone size: .
J gene: TRBJ2-1
CDR3 DNA: TGTGCCAGCAGCTTTGGGACGAACTCCTACAATGAGCAGTTCTTC
CDR3 protein: CASSFGTNSYNEQFF

V gene: TRBV27
D gene: .
clone size: .
J gene: TRBJ2-1
CDR3 DNA: TGTGCCAGCAGTCCCAGACGCCACAATGAGCAGTTCTTC
CDR3 protein: CASSPRRHNEQFF

V gene: TRBV28
D gene: TRBD2
clone size: .
J gene: TRBJ2-7
CDR3 DNA: TGTGCCAGCACGGGACTAACCTACGAGCAGTACTTC
CDR3 protein: CASTGLTYEQYF

V gene: TRBV5-5
D gene: .
clone size: .
J gene: TRBJ1-6
CDR3 DNA: TGTGCCAGCAGCTTGGACCCAAGGTCCCGACTGATGGATTCACCCCTCCACTTT
CDR3 protein: CASSLDPRSRLMDSPLHF

V gene: TRBV7-9
D gene: .
clone size: .
J gene: TRBJ1-2
CDR3 DNA: TGTGCCAGCAGCTTACTGGCAGGCGTTTATGGCTACACCTTC
CDR3 protein: CASSLLAGVYGYTF

V gene: TRBV28
D gene: .
clone size: .
J gene: TRBJ2-4
CDR3 DNA: TGTGCCAGCAGCACACAGTTTTCACTAGCCAAAAACATTCAGTACTTC
CDR3 protein: CASSTQFSLAKNIQYF

V gene: TRBV4-2
D gene: .
clone size: .
J gene: TRBJ1-1
CDR3 DNA: TGTGCCAGCAGCTATGAGCACGGGAACACTGAAGCTTTCTTT
CDR3 protein: CASSYEHGNTEAFF

V gene: TRBV12-5
D gene: TRBD1
clone size: once
J gene: TRBJ2-2
CDR3 DNA: TGTGCTAGTGGTTTGGACAGGGGGCATCCCGGGGAGCTGTTTTTT
CDR3 protein: CASGLDRGHPGELFF

V gene: TRBV9
D gene: TRBD2
clone size: .
J gene: TRBJ2-1
CDR3 DNA: TGTGCCAGCAGCTTAGGGACTAGCTACAATGAGCAGTTCTTC
CDR3 protein: CASSLGTSYNEQFF

V gene: TRBV7-6
D gene: TRBD1
clone size: .
J gene: TRBJ2-7
CDR3 DNA: TGTGCCAGCAGCCTATGGACAGGGTCGGACGAGCAGTACTTC
CDR3 protein: CASSLWTGSDEQYF

V gene: TRBV28
D gene: .
clone size: .
J gene: TRBJ2-2
CDR3 DNA: TGTGCCAGCACTAGCCGATTGACCGGGGAGCTGTTTTTT
CDR3 protein: CASTSRLTGELFF

V gene: TRBV19
D gene: TRBD2
clone size: .
J gene: TRBJ2-5
CDR3 DNA: TGTGCCAGTAGTGAACTAGCGGGAGAACACCAAGAGACCCAGTACTTC
CDR3 protein: CASSELAGEHQETQYF

V gene: TRBV27
D gene: TRBD2
clone size: .
J gene: TRBJ2-7
CDR3 DNA: TGTGCCAGCAGTCTAGGGACTAGCGGATACGAGCAGTACTTC
CDR3 protein: CASSLGTSGYEQYF

V gene: TRBV2
D gene: .
clone size: .
J gene: TRBJ2-2
CDR3 DNA: TGTGCCAGCAGTGAAGTCAAGGGTGACGGGGAGCTGTTTTTT
CDR3 protein: CASSEVKGDGELFF

V gene: TRBV5-1
D gene: .
clone size: .
J gene: TRBJ1-1
CDR3 DNA: TGCGCCAGCAGCTTAGAAAGAGAGAACACTGAAGCTTTCTTT
CDR3 protein: CASSLERENTEAFF

V gene: TRBV19
D gene: TRBD2
clone size: .
J gene: TRBJ2-5
CDR3 DNA: TGTGCCAGTAGTCCGAGGCGGCCGGGACTAGCGTTAGGGGGGTACCAAGAGACCCAGTACTTC
CDR3 protein: CASSPRRPGLALGGYQETQYF

V gene: TRBV19
D gene: TRBD1
clone size: once
J gene: TRBJ2-7
CDR3 DNA: TGTGCCAGTAGTGATACAGGGGCACGAACCTACGAGCAGTACTTC
CDR3 protein: CASSDTGARTYEQYF

V gene: TRBV27
D gene: TRBD1
clone size: .
J gene: TRBJ2-7
CDR3 DNA: TGTGCCAGCAGTCTAACCGGACAGGGCTACGAGCAGTACTTC
CDR3 protein: CASSLTGQGYEQYF

V gene: TRBV6-1
D gene: TRBD2
clone size: .
J gene: TRBJ2-7
CDR3 DNA: TGTGCCAGCAGGACTAGCGGGAGCCGGTACGAGCAGTACTTC
CDR3 protein: CASRTSGSRYEQYF

V gene: TRBV7-9
D gene: .
clone size: few
J gene: TRBJ1-2
CDR3 DNA: TGTGCCAGCAGCCCCACGTTGCAAGATGGCTACACCTTC
CDR3 protein: CASSPTLQDGYTF

V gene: TRBV19
D gene: .
clone size: .
J gene: TRBJ1-4
CDR3 DNA: TGTGCCAGTAGTACAAGACCGTATCCAACTAATGAAAAACTGTTTTTT
CDR3 protein: CASSTRPYPTNEKLFF

V gene: TRBV6-6
D gene: .
clone size: .
J gene: TRBJ2-5
CDR3 DNA: TGTGCCAGCAGTTACATGGCGGAGGAGACCCAGTACTTC
CDR3 protein: CASSYMAEETQYF

V gene: TRBV29-1
D gene: .
clone size: .
J gene: TRBJ2-3
CDR3 DNA: TGCAGCGTTGATTTTGTACCCTCTGGCACAGATACGCAGTATTTT
CDR3 protein: CSVDFVPSGTDTQYF

V gene: TRBV19
D gene: TRBD1
clone size: .
J gene: TRBJ2-6
CDR3 DNA: TGTGCCAGTAGGACAGGGGCTGGGGCCAACGTCCTGACTTTC
CDR3 protein: CASRTGAGANVLTF

V gene: TRBV7-8
D gene: .
clone size: .
J gene: TRBJ2-1
CDR3 DNA: TGTGCCAGCAGCTTAACGGACAACAATGAGCAGTTCTTC
CDR3 protein: CASSLTDNNEQFF

V gene: TRBV7-2
D gene: TRBD1
clone size: .
J gene: TRBJ2-1
CDR3 DNA: TGTGCCAGCAGCGGCTGGGACAGGGGGCTTTACAATGAGCAGTTCTTC
CDR3 protein: CASSGWDRGLYNEQFF

V gene: TRBV5-6
D gene: .
clone size: .
J gene: TRBJ1-4
CDR3 DNA: TGTGCCAGCAGCTTGACATGGGGAGAGACGGGGGGCGAAAAACTGTTTTTT
CDR3 protein: CASSLTWGETGGEKLFF

V gene: TRBV27
D gene: TRBD2
clone size: .
J gene: TRBJ2-7
CDR3 DNA: TGTGCCAGCAGTTTGGGGCGGGAGAGGTACGAGCAGTACTTC
CDR3 protein: CASSLGRERYEQYF

V gene: TRBV29-1
D gene: .
clone size: .
J gene: TRBJ2-7
CDR3 DNA: TGCAGCGTCCTGGGCGGGGAGTTGGTCTACGAGCAGTACTTC
CDR3 protein: CSVLGGELVYEQYF

V gene: TRBV27
D gene: .
clone size: .
J gene: TRBJ2-2
CDR3 DNA: TGTGCCAGCAGTTTAACTGAAACTCCCGGGGAGCTGTTTTTT
CDR3 protein: CASSLTETPGELFF

V gene: TRBV29-1
D gene: .
clone size: .
J gene: TRBJ1-1
CDR3 DNA: TGCAGCGGTAACAGGGTAAAGAACACTGAAGCTTTCTTT
CDR3 protein: CSGNRVKNTEAFF

V gene: TRBV9
D gene: .
clone size: .
J gene: TRBJ2-7
CDR3 DNA: TGTGCCAGCAGCCCCGGCTCCTACGAGCAGTACTTC
CDR3 protein: CASSPGSYEQYF

V gene: TRBV20-1
D gene: TRBD1
clone size: few
J gene: TRBJ1-2
CDR3 DNA: TGCAGTGTTCCACAGGGGAATGGCTACACCTTC
CDR3 protein: CSVPQGNGYTF

V gene: TRBV9
D gene: TRBD2
clone size: .
J gene: TRBJ2-1
CDR3 DNA: TGTGCCAGCAGCGTGCTAGCGGACGTTGGGGAGCAGTTCTTC
CDR3 protein: CASSVLADVGEQFF

V gene: TRBV7-8
D gene: TRBD2
clone size: .
J gene: TRBJ2-3
CDR3 DNA: TGTGCCAGCAGCTTACCAGCGGGGACCAGCACAGATACGCAGTATTTT
CDR3 protein: CASSLPAGTSTDTQYF

V gene: TRBV21-1
D gene: .
clone size: once
J gene: TRBJ2-7
CDR3 DNA: TGTGCCAGCAGCAGGACGGACCTAGCCTACGAGCAGTACTTC
CDR3 protein: CASSRTDLAYEQYF

V gene: TRBV11-2
D gene: .
clone size: .
J gene: TRBJ1-2
CDR3 DNA: TGTGCCAGCAGCTTGCAGGCCGGAAGCGATGGCTACACCTTC
CDR3 protein: CASSLQAGSDGYTF